The present T cell receptor (beta chain) was sequenced within a study of cytomegalovirus exposure and HLA in healthy donors. A note on this clone: What it binds is unknown.

Study-wide points: Analysis was carried out at a later point, and it linked a missense DCLRE1C variant to TCR beta V- and J-gene trimming. Because they were indistinguishable, some V segments, including TRBV6-2 and TRBV6-3, were excluded.

Germline CDR1 and CDR2: SEHNR and FQNEAQ (reference sequence). The V and J ends lost 1 base and 0 bases respectively, with 13 bases between them. This CDR3 is 18 amino acids long. PCR amplification relied on 60 Vbeta primers (plus 13 Jbeta primers). Profiled with immunoSEQ multiplex PCR; TCRdb holds only in-frame clones, not every one. The sample yields 100,000 to 150,000 clones, 80% seen once. The TCR comes from a man aged 25-40 years in good health and CMV-seropositive. The rearrangement links TRBV7-9 to TRBJ2-6, with D possibly matching TRBD2 (7 bases). Input material: PBMCs. CDR3 region: CASSLGGGDISGANVLTF. The CDR3, as DNA: TGTGCCAGCAGCTTAGGTGGGGGGGACATCTCTGGGGCCAACGTCCTGACTTTC.